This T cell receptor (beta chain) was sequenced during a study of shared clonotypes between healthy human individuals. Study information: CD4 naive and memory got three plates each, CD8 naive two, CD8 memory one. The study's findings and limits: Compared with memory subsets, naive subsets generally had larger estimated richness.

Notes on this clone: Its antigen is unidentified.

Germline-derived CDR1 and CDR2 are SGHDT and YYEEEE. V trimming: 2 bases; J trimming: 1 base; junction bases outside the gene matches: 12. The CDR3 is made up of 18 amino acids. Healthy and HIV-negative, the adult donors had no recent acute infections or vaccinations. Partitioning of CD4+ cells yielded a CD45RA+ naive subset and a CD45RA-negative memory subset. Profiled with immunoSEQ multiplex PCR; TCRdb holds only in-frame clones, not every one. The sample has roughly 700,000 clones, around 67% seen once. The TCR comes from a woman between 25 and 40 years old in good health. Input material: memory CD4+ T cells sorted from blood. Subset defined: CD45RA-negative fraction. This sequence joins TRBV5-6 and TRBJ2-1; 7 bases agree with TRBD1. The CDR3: CASSFLGRGTSSYNEQFF. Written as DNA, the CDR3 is TGTGCCAGCAGCTTTCTCGGCAGGGGGACCTCTTCCTACAATGAGCAGTTCTTC.